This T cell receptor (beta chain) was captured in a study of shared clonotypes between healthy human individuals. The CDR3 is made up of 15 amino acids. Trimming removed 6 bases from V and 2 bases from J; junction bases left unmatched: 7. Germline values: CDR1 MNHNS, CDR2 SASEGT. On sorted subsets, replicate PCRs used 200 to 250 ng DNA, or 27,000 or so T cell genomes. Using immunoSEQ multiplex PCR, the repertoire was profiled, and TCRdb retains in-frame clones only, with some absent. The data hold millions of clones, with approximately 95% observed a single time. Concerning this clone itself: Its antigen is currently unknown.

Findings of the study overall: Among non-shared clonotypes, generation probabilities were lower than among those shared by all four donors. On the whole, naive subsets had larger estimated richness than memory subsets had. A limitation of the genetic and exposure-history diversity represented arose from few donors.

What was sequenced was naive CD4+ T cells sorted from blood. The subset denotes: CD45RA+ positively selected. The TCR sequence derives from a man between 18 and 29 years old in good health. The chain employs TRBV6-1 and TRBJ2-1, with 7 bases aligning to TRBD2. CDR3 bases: TGTGCCAGCAGCCGGACTAGGTGGGCCTACAATGAGCAGTTCTTC. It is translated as CASSRTRWAYNEQFF.